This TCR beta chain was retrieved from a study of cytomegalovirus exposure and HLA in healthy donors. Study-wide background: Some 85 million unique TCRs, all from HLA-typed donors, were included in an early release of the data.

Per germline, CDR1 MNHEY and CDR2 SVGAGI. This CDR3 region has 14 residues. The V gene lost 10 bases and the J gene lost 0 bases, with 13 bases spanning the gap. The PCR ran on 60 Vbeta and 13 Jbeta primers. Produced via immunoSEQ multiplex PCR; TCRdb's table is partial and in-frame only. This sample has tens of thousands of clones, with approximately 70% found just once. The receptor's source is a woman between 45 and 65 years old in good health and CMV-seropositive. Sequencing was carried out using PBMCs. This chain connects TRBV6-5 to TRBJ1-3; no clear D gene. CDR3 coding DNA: TGTGCCACGCATCCAAGTAGCTCTGGAAACACCATATATTTT. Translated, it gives CATHPSSSGNTIYF.